This T cell receptor (beta chain) comes out of a study of T-cell memory formation after mild COVID-19. Turning to the study itself: TCR clusters were mostly donor specific.

With regard to this clonotype: Its specificity is unknown.

Study-level findings and limits: For contracting clones, CD4+ ones sat mainly in CM and EM, CD8+ in EMRA. The SARS-CoV-2 specificity of second-wave clones reaching peak at day 37 remained unverified.

V lost 0 bases and J lost 6, with 9 bases in between. This CDR3 contains 14 residues. TCRdb passed the 5' RACE reads through MiXCR, listing each CDR3 protein once. The sample holds around 410,000 distinct CDR3 sequences; 23% are singletons and the top ten take around 12%. This clonotype was sampled from an adult woman who had mild COVID-19 (a few samples of this study predate the infection). Cell type and time point are not known. The sequenced material came from PBMCs or a T cell subset sorted from them (not recorded which). The chain has TRBV12-3 or TRBV12-4 and TRBJ2-1; no reliable D call. CDR3 sequence (DNA): TGTGCCAGCAGTTTAGCACAAAACACCAATGAGCAGTTCTTC. This translates into CASSLAQNTNEQFF.